A single sample is the source of the 25 T cell receptor beta chains below, sequenced in a study of shared clonotypes between healthy human individuals. The assay was immunoSEQ multiplex PCR, and TCRdb's table has in-frame clones only and misses some. The sample holds more than 1,200,000 clones, approximately 98.5% seen once. The sample taken for sequencing was naive CD4+ T cells sorted from blood. As for subset: CD45RA+ positively selected. The origin of the receptors is a man in his thirties or forties in good health.

The rearrangement links TRBV9 to TRBJ2-7, with a possible D match to TRBD2 (6 bases). The ends were cut back, 4 bases at V and 0 bases at J, with 17 bases in the middle. CDR1 is SGDLS and CDR2 is YYNGEE in the germline V gene. This CDR3 has 16 amino acids. CDR3 residues: CASSSPAQGGSYEQYF. As DNA, the CDR3 is TGTGCCAGCAGCTCCCCCGCCCAGGGAGGCTCCTACGAGCAGTACTTC.

This rearrangement joins TRBV18 to TRBJ2-3; D perhaps matches TRBD1 (5 bases). CDR1 KGHSH and CDR2 LQKENI come from the germline V gene. Between the trimmed V and J ends, which lost 0 bases and 4 bases, there was a span of 11 bases. The CDR3 is 15 residues long. The DNA of the CDR3 is TGTGCCAGCTCACCACCTAGCAGGGCCGCAGATACGCAGTATTTT. Translation gives CASSPPSRAADTQYF.

This chain joins TRBV15 and TRBJ2-1; TRBD2 matches at 7 bases. V shed 1 base, J shed 7 bases, and the junction held 7 bases outside the gene matches. The CDR3 is 15 residues long. Germline V gene sequence: CDR1 LNHNV, CDR2 YYDKDF (reference sequence). The CDR3 bases are TGTGCCACCAGCAGAGGGAGACTAGCTGAGAATGAGCAGTTCTTC. Amino acid sequence: CATSRGRLAENEQFF.

The V and J genes are TRBV15 and TRBJ2-7, with 7 bases fitting TRBD1. V lost 5 bases to trimming and J lost 3 bases; unmatched junction nucleotides: 10. Germline loops: CDR1 LNHNV, CDR2 YYDKDF (reference sequence). There are 15 residues in the CDR3. CDR3 sequence (DNA): TGTGCCACCAGCGAAAGACAGGGAAAGGGCTACGAGCAGTACTTC. This encodes CATSERQGKGYEQYF.

The gene calls are TRBV30 and TRBJ2-1; D not resolved. The CDR3 runs 12 residues. The germline gives CDR1 GTSNPN, CDR2 SVGIG (reference sequence). Between the trimmed V and J ends, which lost 0 bases and 7 bases, there was a span of 7 bases. CDR3 protein: CAWSVVENEQFF. The CDR3 DNA reads as TGTGCCTGGAGTGTAGTGGAGAATGAGCAGTTCTTC.

The CDR3 sequence: CASSQETEETQYF. The CDR3 DNA follows: TGCGCCAGCAGCCAAGAGACAGAAGAGACCCAGTACTTC. This sequence joins TRBV4-1 and TRBJ2-5; the D gene is possibly TRBD1 (5 bases). Germline CDR1 reads MGHRA; CDR2 reads YSYEKL. V was shortened by 0 bases and J by 3 bases, with 5 bases between the two germline ends. The CDR3 totals 13 residues.

The chain links TRBV7-9 to TRBJ2-6; weak D call: TRBD1 (6 bases). The ends were cut back, 4 bases at V and 0 bases at J, with 10 bases in the middle. Germline V gene sequence: CDR1 SEHNR, CDR2 FQNEAQ (reference sequence). The CDR3 contains 16 residues. CDR3 protein: CASSWGQSSGANVLTF. CDR3 coding DNA: TGTGCCAGCAGCTGGGGGCAGAGCTCTGGGGCCAACGTCCTGACTTTC.

The rearrangement joins TRBV5-1 to TRBJ2-1; 12 bases fit TRBD2. Per germline, CDR1 SGHRS and CDR2 YFSETQ. V lost 1 base, J lost 5 bases, and 1 base stayed unmatched. CDR3 size: 15 residues. Here the CDR3 reads CASSLTSGRHNEQFF. The CDR3 region has the DNA TGCGCCAGCAGCTTGACTAGCGGGAGGCACAATGAGCAGTTCTTC.

CDR3 in DNA: TGTGCCAGCAGCTTAGACCCTAGCGGGGGCTCCTACAATGAGCAGTTCTTC. Translated, it gives CASSLDPSGGSYNEQFF. The chain couples TRBV11-2 to TRBJ2-1; TRBD2 aligns across 10 bases. With 0 bases clipped from V and 0 bases from J, the junction kept 2 bases outside the gene matches. In germline, CDR1 is SGHAT, CDR2 FQNNGV. The CDR3 is 17 amino acids.

About this clone: Other nucleotide sequences in the sample specify the same CDR3. The gene calls are TRBV28 and TRBJ1-1, with unresolved D. The CDR3 is made up of 11 amino acids. The V gene lost 2 bases and the J gene lost 7 bases, with 5 bases spanning the gap. From germline, CDR1 is MDHEN and CDR2 SYDVKM. This chain's CDR3 is CASSLVGEAFF. DNA for the CDR3: TGTGCCAGCAGTTTAGTGGGTGAAGCTTTCTTT.

This chain connects TRBV10-2 to TRBJ1-5; D is perhaps TRBD1 (6 bases). V lost 5 bases, J lost 4 bases, and 12 bases lay in between. CDR1 and CDR2 (germline): WSHSY, SAAADI. The CDR3 totals 14 residues. CDR3 sequence reads: CASSRTEPNQPQHF. The CDR3 nucleotides are TGCGCCAGCAGTAGGACAGAGCCTAATCAGCCCCAGCATTTT.

There are many counts of this clone. Additional DNA sequences in this sample encode the identical CDR3. The chain recombines TRBV7-9 with TRBJ1-4; possible D gene TRBD1, 6 bases. This CDR3 is built from 14 residues. V lost 2 bases and J lost 8, with 12 bases in between. CDR1 and CDR2 (germline): SEHNR, FQNEAQ (reference sequence). CDR3 nucleotide sequence: TGTGCCAGCAGCTTAACAGGGACGGACGAAAAACTGTTTTTT. Translating gives CASSLTGTDEKLFF.

This sequence joins TRBV2 and TRBJ2-7, with no clear D. Germline V gene lookup returns CDR1 SNHLY and CDR2 FYNNEI. V gave up 6 bases and J gave up 2 bases, with 11 bases separating them. This CDR3 contains 13 residues. This chain's CDR3 is CASSFAPTYEQYF. The CDR3 DNA follows: TGTGCCAGCAGCTTTGCTCCTACCTACGAGCAGTACTTC.

The chain uses TRBV6-5 and TRBJ2-7, with 11 bases that match TRBD1. The germline CDR1 and CDR2 sequences are MNHEY and SVGAGI. With 1 base clipped from V and 5 bases from J, the junction kept 7 bases outside the gene matches. This CDR3 is built from 16 residues. DNA for the CDR3: TGTGCCAGCAGTTACTGGGGCGGGACAGGGGGGCACGAGCAGTACTTC. Its translation: CASSYWGGTGGHEQYF.

This chain joins TRBV19 and TRBJ2-7; D might be TRBD1 (6 bases). This CDR3 region has 14 residues. The germline CDR1 and CDR2 sequences are LNHDA and SQIVND (reference sequence). Trimming took 5 bases from V and 2 from J, leaving 13 bases between them. CDR3 loop: CASSLTGTTYEQYF. In DNA, the CDR3 is TGTGCCAGTAGTCTGACAGGTACTACCTACGAGCAGTACTTC. Full variable domain (rest looked up from reference TRBV19 and TRBJ2-7): DGGITQSPKYLFRKEGQNVTLSCEQNLNHDAMYWYRQDPGQGLRLIYYSQIVNDFQKGDIAEGYSVSREKKESFPLTVTSAQKNPTAFYLCASSLTGTTYEQYFGPGTRLTVT.

The CDR3 loop is CASSANTGYQETQYF. CDR3 nucleotide sequence: TGTGCCAGTAGTGCCAATACAGGGTACCAAGAGACCCAGTACTTC. This chain uses TRBV19 with TRBJ2-5; tentatively, D is TRBD1 (6 bases). The V end was cut by 5 bases, the J end by 0 bases, with 13 bases between. The CDR3 contains 15 residues. Germline CDR1 is LNHDA and CDR2 is SQIVND (reference sequence).

J is TRBJ1-3 and V is TRBV30; unclear D gene. Trimming took 3 bases from V and 4 from J, leaving 4 bases between them. The germline gives CDR1 GTSNPN, CDR2 SVGIG (reference sequence). This CDR3 comprises 11 residues. The CDR3 DNA is TGTGCCTGGAGCAGAGGAAACACCATATATTTT. Protein product: CAWSRGNTIYF.

The chain recombines TRBV5-1 with TRBJ1-4, with D unresolved. V lost 0 bases and J 3 bases, leaving 9 bases between the germline ends. CDR1 is SGHRS, CDR2 YFSETQ, per germline. The CDR3 spans 15 residues. CDR3 loop: CASSLGPRANEKLFF. The CDR3 bases are TGCGCCAGCAGCTTGGGCCCGCGGGCTAATGAAAAACTGTTTTTT.

This sequence joins TRBV6-4 and TRBJ2-7; TRBD2 is a possible D gene (6 bases). The CDR3 has 16 amino acids. The V gene lost 0 bases and the J gene lost 3 bases, with 15 bases spanning the gap. The germline V gene has CDR1 MRHNA and CDR2 SNTAGT. Written as DNA, the CDR3 is TGTGCCAGCAGTGACTCTGATAGGACTATGGGCTACGAGCAGTACTTC. Translated: CASSDSDRTMGYEQYF.

The V and J genes are TRBV30 and TRBJ2-7; tentatively, D is TRBD1 or TRBD2 (5 bases each). The CDR3 sequence is 16 residues long. The V gene lost 0 bases and the J gene lost 5 bases, with 20 bases spanning the gap. Germline V gene lookup returns CDR1 GTSNPN and CDR2 SVGIG (reference sequence). In DNA, the CDR3 is TGTGCCTGGAGTGTAGGGGAATCAGGGAGAAAGGACGAGCAGTACTTC. Residues: CAWSVGESGRKDEQYF.

V gene TRBV7-9 combines with J gene TRBJ1-1; a weak D match, TRBD1 (6 bases). Trimming took off 6 bases at V and 4 bases at J, with 18 bases between the two ends. This CDR3 spans 15 amino acids. Germline V CDR1 and CDR2: SEHNR, FQNEAQ (reference sequence). CDR3 sequence reads: CASSSTDRRFTEAFF. In DNA form, the CDR3 reads TGTGCCAGCAGTTCAACCGACAGGAGATTCACTGAAGCTTTCTTT.

The genes are TRBV18 and TRBJ1-1; D unresolved. Germline CDR1 reads KGHSH; CDR2 reads LQKENI. V was cut by 5 bases and J by 4 bases, with 23 bases left in between. The CDR3 consists of 17 residues. The CDR3 region has the DNA TGTGCCAGCTCAAAAACCGAGGTGGGCGCGTATCCCACTGAAGCTTTCTTT. Translated: CASSKTEVGAYPTEAFF.

The chain employs TRBV28 and TRBJ2-7; perhaps TRBD2 as D (6 bases). The CDR3 sequence is 13 residues long. Germline-derived CDR1 and CDR2 are MDHEN and SYDVKM. Trimming shortened V by 4 bases and J by 2 bases, and 9 bases separated the two germline ends. The DNA for the CDR3 is TGTGCCAGCAGTTCAACTAGCCCCTACGAGCAGTACTTC. Protein sequence: CASSSTSPYEQYF.

This chain joins TRBV19 and TRBJ1-5; D call uncertain. The germline V gene has CDR1 LNHDA and CDR2 SQIVND (reference sequence). The length of the CDR3 is 16 residues. V shed 0 bases and J shed 0 bases, with 9 bases lying between them. CDR3 coding DNA: TGTGCCAGTAGTATAGAAGGAGGGCATAGCAATCAGCCCCAGCATTTT. Its protein product is CASSIEGGHSNQPQHF.

V and J are TRBV21-1 and TRBJ2-3. TRBV21-1 is given as a pseudogene. The CDR3 has 15 amino acids. The chain's CDR3 is CASSKKIGLTDTQYF. CDR3 bases: TGTGCCAGCAGCAAAAAGATAGGTCTCACAGATACGCAGTATTTT.